This T cell receptor beta chain appears in the sequencing data of a study of T cell clonality in common variable immunodeficiency. This clone was picked up many times. The read finishes 3 residues shy of the CDR3 end, and the germline J gene is used to complete it. Assay: immunoSEQ multiplex PCR; the TCRdb copy retains only in-frame clones and omits some. The sample presents tens of thousands of clones, none singletons. The CDR3 covers 14 residues. From germline, CDR1 is DFQATT and CDR2 SNEGSKA (reference sequence). Losses at the gene ends were 1 base for V and 4 bases for J; bases not matched to a gene: 2.

This TCR was recovered from a person between 18 and 69 years old in good health. Material for sequencing was peripheral blood mononuclear cells. The chain joins TRBV20-1 to TRBJ2-1; TRBD2 matches at 9 bases. This CDR3 reads CSARGLAAYNEQFF. The CDR3 bases that were read are TGCAGTGCTAGAGGACTAGCGGCTTACAATGAG.